This paragraph covers one TCR beta chain sequence. In this sample, this clone turned up once. Its antigen is unknown. No much larger clone is present one base from it, and per-base qualities are unavailable. The germline V end is reduced by 5 bases and the J end by 8 bases; junction bases left unmatched: 8. According to the germline V gene, CDR1 reads MNHEY and CDR2 reads SVGAGI. Taken from cysteine to phenylalanine, the CDR3 has 13 residues. Of the read, only the CDR3 DNA is kept; its 39 bases are in frame from base 1. These data belong to a study of shared clonotypes between healthy human individuals (TCRdb year 2020). About the investigation overall: The cohort comprised two women and a few men aged 18 to 49 years. Per donor, three plates each were used for CD4 naive and CD4 memory, two for CD8 naive, and one for CD8 memory. The study deeply sequenced blood TCR repertoires of roughly five healthy adults to estimate repertoire size and the extent of clonotype sharing between individuals. Libraries were prepared and TCR repertoires were sequenced by different laboratories using diverse techniques, in order to increase sequencing depth and limit assay-specific biases. Each donor's leukapheresis produced roughly between roughly 0.85 and 9 billion PBMCs. Beyond this particular receptor, the publication reports: Compared with non-shared clonotypes, clonotypes shared by all four sorted-subset donors had higher generation probabilities. The genetic and exposure-history diversity represented was limited by the small number of donors. Only blood was sampled, and tissue TCR repertoires likely differ from those in blood. Even with the large sequencing depth, rarefaction of the sorted-subset datasets indicated that sequencing was incomplete. Based on pairwise subsampling, the degree of clonotype sharing among donors was expected to be affected by sequencing depth. Estimated clonotype richness was generally larger for naive than for memory subsets. When four donors were compared, the shared fraction of clonotypes was about 5% for naive CD4, over 3% for naive CD8, 2% to 2.5% for memory CD4, and 0.4% for memory CD8.

Using the deep immunoSEQ assay, TCR CDR3 regions were amplified from genomic DNA by multiplex PCR. Extracted genomic DNA from each cell subset was distributed evenly across all wells of several immunoSEQ 96-well plates, and each plate was treated as a replicate. For sorted subsets, roughly 200 ng of genomic DNA, equivalent to about 30,000 T cell genomes, went into each replicate PCR. Purified libraries were quantified with a Qubit 3.0 fluorometer, sized on a Bioanalyzer 2100, and re-quantified with the KAPA Library Quantification kit. Every immunoSEQ 96-well plate was sequenced on a separate single-read 150-cycle Illumina NextSeq 550 flow cell. Regarding the original processing steps: Because the immunoSEQ output held only junctional sequences and lacked quality scores, the filtering could not match the filtering applied to full-length reads. To assign V/J genes and CDR3, sequences were annotated using PyIR, a Python wrapper for IgBLAST v1.9, with IMGT germline references. Any read was removed if the V/J assignment was weak (E-value above 1e-6), the CDR3 was missing, or the read contained stop codons, out-of-frame junctions, or ambiguous translated residues. V3J clonotypes were defined by identical inferred V gene, J gene, and CDR3 amino acid sequence. Percentage overlap between repertoires was computed as shared unique clonotypes divided by the size of the smaller repertoire. Repertoire richness was assessed with RTK rarefaction, the Chao1 estimator, and Recon v2.1 estimates of unobserved clonotypes. Generation probabilities were computed with OLGA for all TCRbeta clonotypes obtained by the gDNA method from four donors. TCRdb limited this immuneACCESS table to in-frame rearrangements with V and J called. A share of clones is missing; checked studies link under half to unresolved V genes, and the rest is unexplained. From that table come the V and J calls and clone size; the DNA was used to work out D and trimming. The table for this sample lists under 2,500,000 clones; around 95% of them were counted only once. The top ten clonotypes cover about 0.13% of the sample.

Donors were healthy HIV-negative adults with no recently reported acute infections or vaccinations. Only Caucasian adults living in Nashville, Tennessee, USA were represented among the donors. CD4+ T cells were enriched through magnetic negative selection, after which naive cells were positively selected on CD45RA and the remaining negative fraction served as the memory subset. Blood was obtained by leukapheresis, after which PBMCs were separated by Ficoll-Histopaque density gradient centrifugation and cryopreserved in liquid nitrogen vapor phase. Analytical flow cytometry was used to check the purity and quantity of each magnetically sorted T cell population. From each sorted fraction, genomic DNA was isolated and quantified by UV absorbance on a Nanodrop 2000c.

Sequencing was done on a sample of naive CD4+ T cells sorted from blood. Read against the paper, the sample's cell subset or site label means: CD45RA+ positively selected. In this chain, TRBV6-5 is recombined with TRBJ1-2, with 7 bases in between that match TRBD1. The TCR sequence derives from a man in his late teens or twenties in good health. CDR3 loop: CASSRQGERGYTF. The DNA reads as follows: TGTGCCAGCAGTCGACAGGGAGAGAGGGGCTACACCTTC.